The 11 T cell receptor beta chains below come from one sample, sequenced in a study of molecular identifiers for immune sequencing clone quantification. TCRdb reprocessed the PCR reads with MiXCR, giving one entry per CDR3 protein. The data show fewer than 350,000 distinct CDR3 sequences, with 20% to 25% seen just once and approximately 0.8% held by the top ten. The sample consisted of naive CD8+ T cells from blood, with Jurkat cell RNA spiked in. Documented subset: FACS-sorted CD8+CD4-CCR7+CD45RA+ naive T cells. These receptors came from a human donor in good health. Some libraries in this study had Jurkat cell RNA spiked in.

The chain is built from TRBV29-1 and TRBJ2-2; D is unresolved. In germline, CDR1 is SQVTM, CDR2 ANQGSEA. The V gene lost 6 bases and the J gene lost 2 bases, with 7 bases spanning the gap. The CDR3 is 12 residues long. CDR3: CSVVPNTGELFF. CDR3 coding DNA: TGCAGCGTGGTTCCCAACACCGGGGAGCTGTTTTTT.

Remarks on this clonotype: A much larger clone differs by one base, so this may be a read error. V gene TRBV4-1 combines with J gene TRBJ2-7; TRBD1 matches at 11 bases. There are 15 residues in the CDR3. Germline assignment: CDR1 MGHRA and CDR2 YSYEKL. CDR3 DNA sequence: TGCGCCAGCAGCCAAGGGACAGGGGGCTCCTGCGAGCAGTACTTC. Translated, it gives CASSQGTGGSCEQYF.

To note about this clonotype: Given the absence of the conserved phenylalanine or tryptophan at the CDR3 end, a read error is likely. As DNA, the CDR3 is TGTGCCAGCAGTCCCCCGGGACAGGGGTTGGGGACTAATGAAAAACTGTTTTCT. Its translation: CASSPPGQGLGTNEKLFS. The chain uses TRBV2 and TRBJ1-4, with 10 bases identical to TRBD1. This CDR3 is built from 18 residues. With 5 bases clipped from V and 2 bases from J, the junction kept 11 bases outside the gene matches. Germline V CDR1 and CDR2: SNHLY, FYNNEI.

This clonotype has at least ten counts. The rearrangement uses TRBV4-3 and TRBJ2-1; D may be TRBD2 (6 bases). The length of the CDR3 is 16 residues. Trimming took off 0 bases at V and 4 bases at J, with 13 bases between the two ends. CDR1 is LGHNA, CDR2 YSLEER, per germline. For the CDR3, the DNA is TGCGCCAGCAGCCAAGAGACGGGAGTTCGGTACAATGAGCAGTTCTTC. It yields the protein CASSQETGVRYNEQFF.

In this sample, this clonotype turned up many times. V and J are TRBV6-5 and TRBJ1-1; D is unresolved. Trimming pared 10 bases from V and 0 bases from J, leaving 12 bases between. Germline V gives CDR1 MNHEY, CDR2 SVGAGI. The CDR3 consists of 13 residues. The CDR3 spells CATVNRVNTEAFF. DNA of the CDR3: TGTGCCACCGTAAACCGGGTGAACACTGAAGCTTTCTTT.

At least ten counts were recorded for this clonotype. J is TRBJ1-5 and V is TRBV6-1, with a tentative D call TRBD1 (5 bases). The CDR3 has 15 residues. Germline V lookup: CDR1 MNHNS, CDR2 SASEGT. Between the trimmed V and J ends, which lost 5 bases and 0 bases, there was a span of 11 bases. In nucleotides, the CDR3 is TGTGCCAGCAGTTCGACAGATTATAGCAATCAGCCCCAGCATTTT. Its translation: CASSSTDYSNQPQHF.

This clonotype was seen repeatedly, ten times or more. The rearrangement uses TRBV6-5 and TRBJ2-3; TRBD2 agrees at 10 bases. J lost 1 base, V lost 8 bases, and 6 bases had no gene match. This CDR3 is 15 amino acids long. Germline values: CDR1 MNHEY, CDR2 SVGAGI. This CDR3 is CASGVAGGRTDTQYF. The CDR3 bases are TGTGCCAGCGGGGTAGCGGGGGGACGCACAGATACGCAGTATTTT.

About this clonotype: Being one base from a much bigger clone, this may be a read error. This rearrangement joins TRBV27 to TRBJ2-7, with no clear D. CDR3 length: 16 amino acids. Looked up from germline, CDR1 is MNHEY and CDR2 is SMNVEV (reference sequence). The V end lost 2 bases, the J end lost 1 base, and 15 bases lay between the germline ends. Here the CDR3 reads CASSLNVPGRSYEQYF. The CDR3 DNA is TGTGCCAGCAGTTTAAACGTTCCCGGAAGATCCTACGAGCAGTACTTC.

Regarding this clonotype: This clone may be a read error of a much larger clone one base away. The gene calls are TRBV19 and TRBJ2-5, with D perhaps TRBD1 (5 bases). Germline V CDR1 and CDR2: LNHDA, SQIVND (reference sequence). The CDR3 loop spans 13 amino acids. The CDR3: CASSMEGEEAQYF. CDR3 DNA: TGTGCCAGTAGTATGGAAGGGGAAGAGGCCCAGTACTTC. Filled out from reference TRBV19 and TRBJ2-5, the complete variable domain reads DGGITQSPKYLFRKEGQNVTLSCEQNLNHDAMYWYRQDPGQGLRLIYYSQIVNDFQKGDIAEGYSVSREKKESFPLTVTSAQKNPTAFYLCASSMEGEEAQYFGPGTRLLVL.

There are many counts of this clonotype. The gene calls are TRBV12-3 or TRBV12-4 and TRBJ2-7; 11 positions match TRBD1. The CDR3 runs 13 residues. The V segment lost 8 bases and the J segment 6 bases; nucleotides outside the gene matches: 6. The CDR3 region is CASAGQGAPEQYF. The CDR3 DNA reads TGTGCCAGCGCCGGACAGGGGGCGCCCGAGCAGTACTTC.

This clonotype was counted at least ten times. The chain employs TRBV11-2 and TRBJ2-2; the match to TRBD1 covers 7 bases. V trimming: 3 bases; J trimming: 2 bases; junction bases outside the gene matches: 3. CDR3 length: 15 amino acids. Germline CDR1 SGHAT, CDR2 FQNNGV. CDR3 coding DNA: TGTGCCAGCAGCTTTGACAGGGCAAACACCGGGGAGCTGTTTTTT. It codes for CASSFDRANTGELFF.